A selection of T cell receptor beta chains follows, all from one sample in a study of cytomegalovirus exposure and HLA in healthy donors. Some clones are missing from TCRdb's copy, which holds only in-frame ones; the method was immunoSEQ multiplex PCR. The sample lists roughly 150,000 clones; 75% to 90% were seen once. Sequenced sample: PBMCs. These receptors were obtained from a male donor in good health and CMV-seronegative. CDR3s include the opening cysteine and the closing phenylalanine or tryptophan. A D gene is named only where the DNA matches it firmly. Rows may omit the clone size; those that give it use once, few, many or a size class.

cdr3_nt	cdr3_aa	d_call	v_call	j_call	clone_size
TGCGCCAGCAGCCCGAACAGGGGCGCGAACACCGGGGAGCTGTTTTTT	CASSPNRGANTGELFF	TRBD1	TRBV4-1	TRBJ2-2	.
TGTGCCAGCTCACCACCAGGCCAGATGAGGGAAAAACTGTTTTTT	CASSPPGQMREKLFF	.	TRBV18	TRBJ1-4	.
TGTGCCGGGACCCGAGGGTTGGGCGATGGCTACACCTTC	CAGTRGLGDGYTF	.	TRBV30	TRBJ1-2	.
TGTGCCAGCAGTCTACTCCACGGGGAGCTGTTTTTT	CASSLLHGELFF	.	TRBV6-5	TRBJ2-2	.
TGTGCCACGCTCAGGGAATGGAACACCGGGGAGCTGTTTTTT	CATLREWNTGELFF	.	TRBV6-1	TRBJ2-2	.
TGCGCCAGCAGCTTTCAGGGGGACGAGCAGTACTTC	CASSFQGDEQYF	TRBD1	TRBV5-1	TRBJ2-7	.
TGCGCCAGCAGCCCCGACAGGGGGGGGCCACTAGATACGCAGTATTTT	CASSPDRGGPLDTQYF	TRBD1	TRBV4-3	TRBJ2-3	.
TGTGCCAGCAGCTGGCCCCAAGGGACAGGCTCCTACAATGAGCAGTTCTTC	CASSWPQGTGSYNEQFF	TRBD1	TRBV5-6	TRBJ2-1	once
TGTGCCAGCTCTCGTGAGACAGGCTATAGCAATCAGCCCCAGCATTTT	CASSRETGYSNQPQHF	.	TRBV18	TRBJ1-5	.
TGTGCCAGCAGTTATGGGACAGGAATTATGAACACTGAAGCTTTCTTT	CASSYGTGIMNTEAFF	TRBD1	TRBV6-6	TRBJ1-1	.
TGTGCCAGCTCACCGGGACAGGGAGGTTCACCCCTCCACTTT	CASSPGQGGSPLHF	TRBD1	TRBV18	TRBJ1-6	.
TGCGCCAGCAGTACGGGCAGGGGGAATCAGCCCCAGCATTTT	CASSTGRGNQPQHF	TRBD1	TRBV10-1	TRBJ1-5	.
TGTGCCAGCCGGGGGGGTGGGTACGAGCAGTACTTC	CASRGGGYEQYF	TRBD2	TRBV6-5	TRBJ2-7	few
TGTGCCAGCAGCCCCGGGACAGGGAAAGTTGCTAATGAAAAACTGTTTTTT	CASSPGTGKVANEKLFF	TRBD1	TRBV14	TRBJ1-4	.
TGTGCCAGCAGCTCCTCTGGTAGCGGGGCGGGCACAGATACGCAGTATTTT	CASSSSGSGAGTDTQYF	TRBD2	TRBV7-9	TRBJ2-3	.
TGCGCCAGCAGCGACAGGGGTTACAATGAAAAACTGTTTTTT	CASSDRGYNEKLFF	TRBD1	TRBV5-1	TRBJ1-4	.
TGTGCCAGCAGTGTGACAGGGGGTGAGCAGTTCTTC	CASSVTGGEQFF	TRBD1	TRBV27	TRBJ2-1	.
TGTGCCAGCTCACCGGACAGGTACGAGCAGTACTTC	CASSPDRYEQYF	TRBD1	TRBV18	TRBJ2-7	.
TGTGCTAGTGGGCAGCGTTTCCTCTCCGGAAACACCATATATTTT	CASGQRFLSGNTIYF	.	TRBV12-5	TRBJ1-3	.
TGTGCCAGCAGGGTACAGGCTGAAGCTTTCTTT	CASRVQAEAFF	.	TRBV2	TRBJ1-1	.
TGTGCCAGCAGCTCAGAGGGCAGGGGATTCCAAGAGACCCAGTACTTC	CASSSEGRGFQETQYF	.	TRBV27	TRBJ2-5	.
TGTGCCAGCTCTGGAGCGGGGCAGACGAACTATGGCTACACCTTC	CASSGAGQTNYGYTF	.	TRBV9	TRBJ1-2	once
TGTGCCAGCAGTTCCCACATGCGATCGGGGGAGCAGTACTTC	CASSSHMRSGEQYF	.	TRBV6-5	TRBJ2-7	.
TGTGCCAGCAGTCCGACAGGGATCCCCGGGGAGCTGTTTTTT	CASSPTGIPGELFF	TRBD1	TRBV7-6	TRBJ2-2	.
TGTGCCAGCAGCCCAACGGGTAGCAATCAGCCCCAGCATTTT	CASSPTGSNQPQHF	.	TRBV7-9	TRBJ1-5	.
TGTGCCAGCAGTCTATGGGGGGGCAACAATCAGCCCCAGCATTTT	CASSLWGGNNQPQHF	.	TRBV2	TRBJ1-5	.
TGTGCCAGCAGTTACAAGGGGTTGGGGACCGGGGAGCTGTTTTTT	CASSYKGLGTGELFF	.	TRBV6-6	TRBJ2-2	.
TGTGCCAGCGAAGACACACGAACAGGGGCCGACACCGGGGAGCTGTTTTTT	CASEDTRTGADTGELFF	TRBD1	TRBV2	TRBJ2-2	.
TGTGCCAGTAGTATCGGGGGACAGGGGGTTGGTTCACCCCTCCACTTT	CASSIGGQGVGSPLHF	TRBD1	TRBV19	TRBJ1-6	.
TGTGCCAGCAGCCCTGGACAGAGCTCCTATAATTCACCCCTCCACTTT	CASSPGQSSYNSPLHF	.	TRBV27	TRBJ1-6	once
TGTGCCAGCATAGGATTGACAGGGTTCCCCAGAGGCTACACCTTC	CASIGLTGFPRGYTF	TRBD1	TRBV6-5	TRBJ1-2	.
TGTGCCAGCAGCTTAGTACCCGGACAGGGGTTCGGTGGCTACACCTTC	CASSLVPGQGFGGYTF	TRBD1	TRBV7-2	TRBJ1-2	.
TGCGCCAGCAGCTACAGAGCGGGGGATTACAATGAGCAGTTCTTC	CASSYRAGDYNEQFF	TRBD2	TRBV5-1	TRBJ2-1	.
TGTGCCAGCAGCTCCCCACGCCGGGGCACCGGGGAGCTGTTTTTT	CASSSPRRGTGELFF	.	TRBV5-6	TRBJ2-2	.
TGTGCCAGCAGCGTCGGGACTTATTCACCCCTCCACTTT	CASSVGTYSPLHF	.	TRBV13	TRBJ1-6	.
TGTGCCACCAGCAGAGAGGCCAGGGTTATCGGCTACACCTTC	CATSREARVIGYTF	.	TRBV15	TRBJ1-2	.
TGCGCCAGCAGCCCCAGGGGGACAGGGGTCGTTAATGAGCAGTTCTTC	CASSPRGTGVVNEQFF	TRBD1	TRBV4-1	TRBJ2-1	.
TGTGCCAGCTCACCGAGACAGATCCTTTACAATGAGCAGTTCTTC	CASSPRQILYNEQFF	.	TRBV18	TRBJ2-1	.
TGCGCCAGCAGCTTGCGCCCAGGACAAGAGACCCAGTACTTC	CASSLRPGQETQYF	.	TRBV5-1	TRBJ2-5	.
TGTGCCAGCACTTGGGTTGGGGGGACTGAAGCTTTCTTT	CASTWVGGTEAFF	.	TRBV5-6	TRBJ1-1	.
TGTGCCAGCAGTTTCTCGGACAGGGGGCCCCTACCTTACGAGCAGTACTTC	CASSFSDRGPLPYEQYF	TRBD1	TRBV28	TRBJ2-7	few
TGTGCCAGCAGCGAACTAGCGGGGGCGTACAATGAGCAGTTCTTC	CASSELAGAYNEQFF	TRBD2	TRBV11-3	TRBJ2-1	.
TGTGCCAGCTACGCCCAGGACTATGGCTACACCTTC	CASYAQDYGYTF	.	TRBV18	TRBJ1-2	.
TGTGCCAGCAGGAACCTAGCGTACAATGAGCAGTTCTTC	CASRNLAYNEQFF	.	TRBV6-5	TRBJ2-1	few
TGCGCCAGCAGCTTGACAGCAGATACGCAGTATTTT	CASSLTADTQYF	.	TRBV5-1	TRBJ2-3	.
TGTGCCAGCAGCTTGTATTGGGCAGGCCGGAACACTGAAGCTTTCTTT	CASSLYWAGRNTEAFF	.	TRBV5-5	TRBJ1-1	.
TGTGCCAGTAGTACCCCACAGGCGGGGGAAAACATTCAGTACTTC	CASSTPQAGENIQYF	TRBD2	TRBV19	TRBJ2-4	.
TGCGCCAGCAGCTTGGCGGGGGGGCCCACTGAAGCTTTCTTT	CASSLAGGPTEAFF	.	TRBV5-1	TRBJ1-1	.
TGTGCCAGCAGCTTAACTCCCACAGGGGGCTCTTACGAGCAGTACTTC	CASSLTPTGGSYEQYF	TRBD1	TRBV11-2	TRBJ2-7	.
TGTGCCAGCAGCTTAGTTACAGGGACAGCGGCCTCTGGAAACACCATATATTTT	CASSLVTGTAASGNTIYF	TRBD1	TRBV7-8	TRBJ1-3	.
TGTGCCAGCAGCCCGGGACTAGCACATGGCACAGATACGCAGTATTTT	CASSPGLAHGTDTQYF	TRBD2	TRBV5-6	TRBJ2-3	.
TGCGCCAGCAGCTTGGGACAGGAGAACACTGAAGCTTTCTTT	CASSLGQENTEAFF	.	TRBV5-1	TRBJ1-1	.
TGTGCCAGCAGTCCCCCGTCGCGGGCAACCGGGGAGCTGTTTTTT	CASSPPSRATGELFF	.	TRBV6-5	TRBJ2-2	.
TGTGCCAGCACCCGCGGGCGGGGGGCACAAGAGACCCAGTACTTC	CASTRGRGAQETQYF	TRBD2	TRBV6-6	TRBJ2-5	few
TGTGCCAGCTCACCACCGGGCGGGGGGGCAGCGGGCGAGCAGTTCTTC	CASSPPGGGAAGEQFF	TRBD2	TRBV18	TRBJ2-1	.
TGTGCCATCAGTGGACATGGACAGGGAGGAAATTCACCCCTCCACTTT	CAISGHGQGGNSPLHF	TRBD1	TRBV10-3	TRBJ1-6	few
TGTGCCAGCAGCTTAGATGGGGCCGGGCAGCCCCAGCATTTT	CASSLDGAGQPQHF	.	TRBV11-2	TRBJ1-5	once
TGTGCCAGCAGCTTGAGGTTAACCGGGGAGCTGTTTTTT	CASSLRLTGELFF	.	TRBV11-2	TRBJ2-2	.
TGCGCCAGCAGTGATGCAGGGGGCCCAGATACGCAGTATTTT	CASSDAGGPDTQYF	TRBD1	TRBV10-1	TRBJ2-3	few
TGCAGCGTCCGGACAGGGATAAGCGAGCAGTACTTC	CSVRTGISEQYF	TRBD1	TRBV29-1	TRBJ2-7	once